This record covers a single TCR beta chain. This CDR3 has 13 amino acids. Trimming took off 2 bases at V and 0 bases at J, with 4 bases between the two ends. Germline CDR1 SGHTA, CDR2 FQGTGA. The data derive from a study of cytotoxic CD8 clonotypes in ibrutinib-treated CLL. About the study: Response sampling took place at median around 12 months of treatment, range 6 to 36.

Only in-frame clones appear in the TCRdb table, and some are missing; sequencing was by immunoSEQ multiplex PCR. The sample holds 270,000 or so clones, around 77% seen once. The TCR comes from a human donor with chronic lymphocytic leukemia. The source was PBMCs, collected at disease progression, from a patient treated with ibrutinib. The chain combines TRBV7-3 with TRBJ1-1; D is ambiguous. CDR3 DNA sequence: TGTGCCAGCAGCTTATTGGTGAACACTGAAGCTTTCTTT. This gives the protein CASSLLVNTEAFF. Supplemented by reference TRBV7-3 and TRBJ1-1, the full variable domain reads GAGVSQTPSNKVTEKGKYVELRCDPISGHTALYWYRQSLGQGPEFLIYFQGTGAADDSGLPNDRFFAVRPEGSVSTLKIQRTERGDSAVYLCASSLLVNTEAFFGQGTRLTVV.